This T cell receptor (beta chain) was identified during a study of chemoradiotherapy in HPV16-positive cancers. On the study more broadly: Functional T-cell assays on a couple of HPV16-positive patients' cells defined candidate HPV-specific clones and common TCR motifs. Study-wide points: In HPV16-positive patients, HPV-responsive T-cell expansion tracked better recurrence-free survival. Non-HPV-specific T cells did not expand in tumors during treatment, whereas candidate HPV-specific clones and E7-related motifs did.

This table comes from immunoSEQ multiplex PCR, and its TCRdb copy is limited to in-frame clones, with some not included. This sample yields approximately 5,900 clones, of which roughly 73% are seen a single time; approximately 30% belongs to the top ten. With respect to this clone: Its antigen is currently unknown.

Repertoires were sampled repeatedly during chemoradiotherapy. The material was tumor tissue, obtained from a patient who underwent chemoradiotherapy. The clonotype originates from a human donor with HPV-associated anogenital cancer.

The CDR3 spells CASSGGEASTDTQYF. The DNA for the CDR3 is TGCGCCAGCAGTGGAGGGGAGGCTAGCACAGATACGCAGTATTTT. V is TRBV10-2 and J is TRBJ2-3; perhaps TRBD2 as D (6 bases). CDR1 is WSHSY and CDR2 is SAAADI in the germline V gene. Trimming took 4 bases from V and 0 from J, leaving 11 bases between them. This CDR3 is 15 amino acids long.